This passage covers 22 T cell receptor beta chains from one sample sequenced in a study of shared clonotypes between healthy human individuals. Data came from immunoSEQ multiplex PCR; TCRdb stores just in-frame clones and leaves some out. The sample has more than 2 million clones, approximately 96% seen once. Sequenced: naive CD4+ T cells sorted from blood. Subset indicated: CD45RA+ positively selected. These receptors originate from a man aged 18 to 35 in good health.

The V and J genes are TRBV10-3 and TRBJ2-3; perhaps TRBD2 as D (6 bases). The CDR3 is 15 amino acids. The germline CDR1 and CDR2 sequences are ENHRY and SYGVKD. V was cut by 9 bases and J by 2 bases, with 18 bases left in between. The CDR3 sequence is CAIGKGGTPTDTQYF. The CDR3 region has the DNA TGTGCCATAGGGAAAGGCGGGACCCCCACAGATACGCAGTATTTT.

About this clone: Other nucleotide sequences in the sample specify the same CDR3. The chain uses TRBV28 and TRBJ2-1; D gene ambiguous. V lost 3 bases to trimming and J lost 6 bases, with 3 bases between them. The CDR3 runs to 11 residues. Germline V gene sequence: CDR1 MDHEN, CDR2 SYDVKM. The CDR3 protein is CASSFRNEQFF. The CDR3 nucleotides read TGTGCCAGCAGTTTCCGCAATGAGCAGTTCTTC.

The CDR3 coding sequence is TGTGCCATCAGTGATCACGGGACAACTGGCTACACCTTC. Translating it yields CAISDHGTTGYTF. V usage is TRBV10-3 and J usage is TRBJ1-2; perhaps TRBD1 as D (6 bases). Germline CDR1 ENHRY, CDR2 SYGVKD. This CDR3 is built from 13 residues. Trimming removed 3 bases from V and 7 bases from J, with 12 bases in between.

The chain couples TRBV11-2 to TRBJ2-1; D is perhaps TRBD1 (5 bases). Germline assignment: CDR1 SGHAT and CDR2 FQNNGV. The CDR3 totals 15 residues. V was shortened by 1 base and J by 0 bases, with 7 bases between the two germline ends. The CDR3 sequence: CASSLGRGSYNEQFF. The CDR3 nucleotides are TGTGCCAGCAGCTTAGGTAGGGGCTCCTACAATGAGCAGTTCTTC.

The rearrangement links TRBV10-2 to TRBJ1-3; 10 bases are a match to TRBD1. This CDR3 is built from 14 residues. The V and J ends lost 8 bases and 5 bases, in that order; junction bases with no gene match: 6. The germline gives CDR1 WSHSY, CDR2 SAAADI. The chain's CDR3 is CASGPGQGRNTIYF. CDR3 sequence (DNA): TGCGCCAGCGGACCGGGACAGGGGAGAAACACCATATATTTT.

The chain has TRBV5-6 and TRBJ2-2; D might be TRBD1 or TRBD2, each matching 6 bases. V was cut by 3 bases and J by 6 bases, with 12 bases left in between. CDR3 size: 14 residues. Germline V gene data show CDR1 as SGHDT and CDR2 as YYEEEE. The CDR3 is CASSSRGVPGELFF. The CDR3 DNA follows: TGTGCCAGCAGCTCGAGGGGGGTCCCCGGGGAGCTGTTTTTT.

The chain employs TRBV25-1 and TRBJ1-1, with 7 bases aligning to TRBD1. Germline V gene lookup returns CDR1 MGHDK and CDR2 SYGVNS. The junction had 2 bases not matched to a gene; V was cut back by 2 bases and J by 8 bases. CDR3 size: 12 residues. The CDR3 sequence: CASSEGTAEAFF. The CDR3 coding sequence is TGTGCCAGCAGTGAAGGGACAGCCGAAGCTTTCTTT.

The chain is built from TRBV6-1 and TRBJ2-2; D could derive from TRBD1 or TRBD2 (6 bases each). Germline CDR1 MNHNS, CDR2 SASEGT. The CDR3 is made up of 17 amino acids. Trimming left V 2 bases short and J 2 bases short, with 15 bases between. The CDR3 DNA reads as TGTGCCAGCAGTGAAAGTGCCGGGGGCCTTAACACCGGGGAGCTGTTTTTT. This encodes CASSESAGGLNTGELFF.

J is TRBJ1-4 and V is TRBV4-1; no firm D call. Trimming stripped 3 bases from V and 7 bases from J, with 9 bases between. Per germline, CDR1 MGHRA and CDR2 YSYEKL. The CDR3 length is 13 residues. This CDR3 is CASSQLLGEKLFF. CDR3 sequence (DNA): TGCGCCAGCAGCCAGCTGCTCGGTGAAAAACTGTTTTTT.

The rearrangement uses TRBV20-1 and TRBJ1-2; D is unclear. Trimming took off 8 bases at V and 8 bases at J, with 12 bases between the two ends. CDR3 length: 10 amino acids. CDR1 is DFQATT and CDR2 is SNEGSKA in the germline V gene (reference sequence). The CDR3 reads CSKPGGGYTF. The CDR3 region has the DNA TGCAGTAAACCCGGAGGCGGCTACACCTTC.

CDR3 protein: CASSLGFEAFF. The CDR3 DNA is TGCGCCAGCAGCTTGGGGTTTGAAGCTTTCTTT. This sequence joins TRBV5-1 and TRBJ1-1; unclear D gene. The CDR3 totals 11 residues. The V gene lost 0 bases and the J gene lost 7 bases, with 4 bases spanning the gap. Germline CDR1 is SGHRS and CDR2 is YFSETQ.

Comments on this clone: This specimen includes other DNA sequences encoding the same CDR3. The chain couples TRBV5-1 to TRBJ1-3; D unclear. The CDR3 is 14 amino acids. Germline V gives CDR1 SGHRS, CDR2 YFSETQ. V was cut by 5 bases and J by 0 bases, with 9 bases left in between. The CDR3 protein is CASSEGTSGNTIYF. In DNA, the CDR3 is TGCGCCAGCAGTGAGGGAACCTCTGGAAACACCATATATTTT.

The rearrangement joins TRBV12-5 to TRBJ1-5, with D unclear. The germline V and J ends were trimmed by 8 bases and 1 base, with 9 bases remaining between them. Germline-derived CDR1 and CDR2 are LGHNT and FRNRAP. There are 13 residues in the CDR3. The CDR3 nucleotides are TGTGCTAGTTCTCTGCGGAGCAATCAGCCCCAGCATTTT. Amino acid sequence: CASSLRSNQPQHF.

The CDR3 is CASSLGATYGYTF. The CDR3 DNA reads TGTGCCAGCAGCCTCGGGGCTACCTATGGCTACACCTTC. The J gene is TRBJ1-2, the V gene TRBV7-2, with D perhaps TRBD1 (5 bases). This CDR3 spans 13 amino acids. V was cut by 5 bases and J by 4 bases, with 11 bases left in between. Germline V lookup: CDR1 SGHTA, CDR2 FQGNSA. The full variable domain, completed using reference TRBV7-2 and TRBJ1-2, is GAGVSQSPSNKVTEKGKDVELRCDPISGHTALYWYRQSLGQGLEFLIYFQGNSAPDKSGLPSDRFSAERTGGSVSTLTIQRTQQEDSAVYLCASSLGATYGYTFGSGTRLTVV.

The genes are TRBV5-1 and TRBJ2-3, with D possibly being TRBD1 (6 bases). V lost 0 bases and J lost 5, with 10 bases in between. The CDR3 sequence is 14 residues long. Germline V gene data show CDR1 as SGHRS and CDR2 as YFSETQ. The CDR3 here is CASSLDRVIDTQYF. The CDR3, as DNA: TGCGCCAGCAGCTTGGACAGGGTAATAGATACGCAGTATTTT. The whole variable domain, remainder taken from reference TRBV5-1 and TRBJ2-3, is KAGVTQTPRYLIKTRGQQVTLSCSPISGHRSVSWYQQTPGQGLQFLFEYFSETQRNKGNFPGRFSGRQFSNSRSEMNVSTLELGDSALYLCASSLDRVIDTQYFGPGTRLTVL.

This chain uses TRBV28 with TRBJ2-2, with D perhaps assigned TRBD1 or TRBD2 (5 bases each). Between the trimmed V and J ends, which lost 2 bases and 4 bases, there was a span of 11 bases. The CDR3 runs 15 residues. Germline V CDR1 and CDR2: MDHEN, SYDVKM. In DNA, the CDR3 is TGTGCCAGCAGTTTACAGGGACCCGCCACCGGGGAGCTGTTTTTT. This gives the protein CASSLQGPATGELFF. The full variable domain, with the rest looked up from reference TRBV28 and TRBJ2-2, is DVKVTQSSRYLVKRTGEKVFLECVQDMDHENMFWYRQDPGLGLRLIYFSYDVKMKEKGDIPEGYSVSREKKERFSLILESASTNQTSMYLCASSLQGPATGELFFGEGSRLTVL.

CDR3 DNA sequence: TGCGCCAGCAGTGAAAGCCTTACTGAAGCTTTCTTT. Protein: CASSESLTEAFF. V gene TRBV10-1 combines with J gene TRBJ1-1, with D hard to call. The CDR3 contains 12 residues. Trimming removed 3 bases at V and 5 bases at J, with 7 bases between. The germline V gene has CDR1 WNHNN and CDR2 SYGVQD (reference sequence).

The rearrangement uses TRBV19 and TRBJ2-2; 9 nucleotides align to TRBD1. Germline CDR1 reads LNHDA; CDR2 reads SQIVND (reference sequence). J gave up 4 bases and V 4 bases, and 4 bases lay outside the gene matches. The CDR3 is made up of 15 amino acids. CDR3 protein: CASSTGDRVTGELFF. CDR3 sequence (DNA): TGTGCCAGTAGTACGGGGGACAGGGTCACCGGGGAGCTGTTTTTT.

This clone was recorded once. The chain recombines TRBV6-4 with TRBJ2-6, with 10 bases identical to TRBD1. Losses at the gene ends were 1 base for V and 0 bases for J; bases not matched to a gene: 6. Germline CDR1 and CDR2: MRHNA and SNTAGT. CDR3 length: 19 residues. As DNA, the CDR3 is TGTGCCAGCAGTGACTTCCAGGACAGGGGGAGCTCTGGGGCCAACGTCCTGACTTTC. This translates into CASSDFQDRGSSGANVLTF.

This chain connects TRBV7-9 to TRBJ1-4; D possibly corresponds to TRBD1 (5 bases). V shed 3 bases and J shed 8 bases, with 25 bases lying between them. This CDR3 is built from 18 residues. Germline loops: CDR1 SEHNR, CDR2 FQNEAQ (reference sequence). The CDR3 DNA is TGTGCCAGCAGCTTCGGTCGGCCGTTTAATCCAGGGCGAGAAAAACTGTTTTTT. Translation: CASSFGRPFNPGREKLFF.

This chain links TRBV13 with TRBJ2-2, with 8 bases aligning to TRBD2. Germline CDR1 PRHDT, CDR2 FYEKMQ (reference sequence). The CDR3 length is 16 residues. V gave up 3 bases and J gave up 5 bases; unmatched junction bases: 8. CDR3: CASSFRASGRTGELFF. The DNA for the CDR3 is TGTGCCAGCAGCTTCAGGGCTAGCGGGCGGACCGGGGAGCTGTTTTTT.

The chain is built from TRBV15 and TRBJ2-4; 7 positions match TRBD1. Per the germline V gene, CDR1 is LNHNV and CDR2 is YYDKDF (reference sequence). J was trimmed by 0 bases and V by 4 bases; bases with no gene match: 6. The CDR3 runs to 16 residues. The CDR3 nucleotides are TGTGCCACCAGCATTCAGGGGGATCTAGCCAAAAACATTCAGTACTTC. Translating gives CATSIQGDLAKNIQYF.